This T cell receptor beta chain was observed in a study of T cells in localized non-small cell lung cancer (TCRdb year 2020). About the investigation overall: The study analyzed T cell repertoires of 236 early-stage NSCLC patients, comparing tumors and uninvolved tumor-adjacent lungs. The cohort was made up of a few hundred treatment-naive NSCLC patients whose localized lung tumors had been resected. The mean age of the NSCLC patients was around 67 years, with 120 to 150 men and 85 to 110 women.

Looking up the germline V gene yields CDR1 SGHTA and CDR2 FQGNSA. The CDR3 runs 13 amino acids, cysteine and phenylalanine included. Here the CDR3 DNA is all that survives: 39 bases in frame from base 1. A distance of 7 bases separates the germline ends of V and J, which lose 4 bases and 1 base respectively. At diagnosis, peripheral blood, uninvolved tumor-adjacent lung and tumor were collected and were preserved as a mix of fresh-frozen and FFPE material. For TCR repertoire profiling, blood samples were analyzed as peripheral blood mononuclear cells. As regards this clone: The antigen it recognizes is unknown. No much larger clone is present one base from it, and per-base qualities are unavailable.

Broad study findings and their caveats: Because the study design was exploratory, TCR variables were selected using unadjusted p-values without false-discovery rate correction. The highest T cell clonality was observed in uninvolved tumor-adjacent lung, where clonality exceeded that of tumor, suggesting that antigenic responses were more focused in uninvolved tumor-adjacent lung. A median of around 50 of the top 100 tumor clones were detected in paired uninvolved adjacent lung, and about 29 of these tumor clones were also found among the top 100 clones of the paired uninvolved adjacent lung. Higher T cell density in blood was associated with longer overall survival, whereas higher clonality in adjacent lung was associated with shorter survival. Because multi-region tumor sequencing was not done, intratumor heterogeneity could not be ruled out.

TCR beta CDR3 regions were sequenced from DNA using the immunoSEQ Assay. Concerning the study's data processing: To compute T cell density, TCR beta template counts were normalized to usable DNA, which was estimated by amplifying housekeeping genes. Using the preseqR package, richness was estimated by extrapolating to 120,000 templates for tissue samples and 400,000 templates for PBMC samples. Clonality was defined by subtracting Pielou's evenness from one. To identify tissue-enriched TCRs, differential abundance testing was run on productive amino-acid clonotypes with a minimum total count of 5 and an alpha of 0.1. The Jaccard Index and the Morisita Overlap Index were used to measure repertoire overlap between compartments. GLIPH grouped TCR beta CDR3s together with public tetramer-defined viral CDR3s, and a viral motif had to include at least three viral sequences and also show V-gene enrichment. Held by TCRdb, this immuneACCESS table contains in-frame sequences only and omits some clones. Under half of the omission traces to an unresolved V gene where checked; the cause of the rest is unknown. The DNA was the basis for D and trimming; V, J and clone size are from that table. Here the sample has about 40,000 clones; around 84% occur a single time. Around 3.4% of the sample rests with the top ten.

The chain links TRBV7-2 with TRBJ1-1, with an unclear D gene assignment. Sequencing used peripheral blood, obtained before any cancer treatment. This clonotype was obtained from a man aged 18 to 50 with stage I lung adenocarcinoma. Here is the DNA: TGTGCCAGCAGCTCACCACCGAACACTGAAGCTTTCTTT. Translated, it gives CASSSPPNTEAFF.